Below, 19 T cell receptor beta chains from the same sample are listed, as sequenced in a study of CD8 T cells in Susac syndrome (dated by TCRdb to the late 2010s). Preparation of the library involved the immunoSEQ multiplex PCR assay. RNA was extracted using the RNeasy kit, and roughly 0.5 to 1 ug of the RNA was reverse transcribed with random hexamers. Clones were called with MiXCR by TCRdb after fastp trimmed the public reads at Q25, and only in-frame beta chains were retained. Records with the same CDR3 protein are collapsed into one entry carrying the most frequent genes and DNA. Here the sample has hundreds of thousands of distinct CDR3 sequences; roughly 90% occur a single time. The top ten clonotypes cover approximately 0.2% of the sample. The sequencing input was CD8+ T cells from PBMCs. The receptor source for this set is a human donor with multiple sclerosis.

The V gene is TRBV11-2, the J gene TRBJ2-7; D might be TRBD1 (6 bases). Germline lookup yields CDR1 SGHAT and CDR2 FQNNGV. The V and J ends lost 2 bases and 6 bases respectively, with 11 bases between them. The length of the CDR3 is 13 residues. For the CDR3, the DNA is TGTGCCAGCAGCTTATGGGACATCAGCGAGCAGTACTTC. This sequence encodes CASSLWDISEQYF. Variable domain in full (rest from reference TRBV11-2 and TRBJ2-7): EAGVAQSPRYKIIEKRQSVAFWCNPISGHATLYWYQQILGQGPKLLIQFQNNGVVDDSQLPKDRFSAERLKGVDSTLKIQPAKLEDSAVYLCASSLWDISEQYFGPGTRLTVT.

This sequence joins TRBV27 and TRBJ2-7; 10 nucleotides line up with TRBD1. Germline V CDR1 and CDR2: MNHEY, SMNVEV (reference sequence). The CDR3 runs 15 residues. V trimming: 6 bases; J trimming: 5 bases; junction bases outside the gene matches: 10. The DNA for the CDR3 is TGTGCCAGCAGAATGGGACAGGGGATCCTCGACGAGCAGTACTTC. Protein product: CASRMGQGILDEQYF.

The gene calls are TRBV7-9 and TRBJ1-2; no definite D call. CDR3 length: 13 amino acids. V was clipped by 5 bases and J by 5 bases, with 12 bases between them. Germline V gene data show CDR1 as SEHNR and CDR2 as FQNEAQ (reference sequence). CDR3 sequence (DNA): TGTGCCAGCAGCCCCCTCGGACCTTATGGCTACACCTTC. The encoded protein is CASSPLGPYGYTF.

The chain has TRBV29-1 and TRBJ2-2; possibly TRBD1 for D (6 bases). CDR3 size: 11 residues. Germline V CDR1 and CDR2: SQVTM, ANQGSEA. Trimming cost V 5 bases and J 8 bases, with 9 bases left between them. The CDR3 is CSVLRGGELFF. In DNA, the CDR3 is TGCAGCGTTCTCAGGGGAGGGGAGCTGTTTTTT.

The table lists this clonotype with a count of one. This sequence joins TRBV4-2 and TRBJ2-5, with a tentative D call TRBD2 (5 bases). The V gene lost 3 bases and the J gene lost 2 bases, with 10 bases spanning the gap. The CDR3 has 14 residues. Per germline, CDR1 LGHNA and CDR2 YNFKEQ. The CDR3 region is CASSQDWRQETQYF. The CDR3 bases are TGTGCCAGCAGCCAGGACTGGAGACAAGAGACCCAGTACTTC.

The rearrangement links TRBV30 to TRBJ2-7; the match to TRBD2 covers 11 bases. The CDR3 consists of 18 residues. V dropped 0 bases and J dropped 5; count of bases not matched to a gene: 15. In germline, CDR1 is GTSNPN, CDR2 SVGIG (reference sequence). This CDR3 is CAWSVLSAQLAGVHEQYF. The CDR3 DNA reads TGTGCCTGGAGTGTACTTTCGGCCCAACTAGCGGGAGTCCACGAGCAGTACTTC.

The V and J genes are TRBV3-1 and TRBJ1-5, with 11 positions matching TRBD1. With 0 bases clipped from V and 7 bases from J, the junction kept 5 bases outside the gene matches. CDR3 length: 16 amino acids. The germline CDR1 and CDR2 sequences are LGHDT and YNNKEL (reference sequence). In DNA, the CDR3 is TGTGCCAGCAGCCAAGACCGGGACAGGGGGAACCAGCCCCAGCATTTT. This gives the protein CASSQDRDRGNQPQHF.

This clonotype was found a few times. The chain employs TRBV4-1 and TRBJ2-3; 9 nucleotides match TRBD1. J lost 3 bases, V lost 3 bases, and 1 base had no gene match. CDR1 is MGHRA and CDR2 is YSYEKL in the germline V gene. This CDR3 contains 14 residues. The chain's CDR3 is CASSHGQGTDTQYF. CDR3 DNA: TGCGCCAGCAGCCATGGACAGGGGACAGATACGCAGTATTTT.

J is TRBJ2-3 and V is TRBV5-1; 11 nucleotides agree with TRBD2. This CDR3 has 18 amino acids. J lost 5 bases, V lost 1 base, and 12 bases had no gene match. Germline lookup yields CDR1 SGHRS and CDR2 YFSETQ. DNA for the CDR3: TGCGCCAGCAGCTTGAGGCTAGCGGGAGGTGGGCACCAAGATACGCAGTATTTT. Protein product: CASSLRLAGGGHQDTQYF.

The V and J genes are TRBV27 and TRBJ1-5; D possibly corresponds to TRBD1 (5 bases). Germline values: CDR1 MNHEY, CDR2 SMNVEV (reference sequence). CDR3 length equals 15 residues. The V and J ends lost 3 bases and 5 bases respectively, with 14 bases between them. For the CDR3, the DNA is TGTGCCAGCAGTTTGGGGGGGGTTGGTGATCAGCCCCAGCATTTT. Translating it yields CASSLGGVGDQPQHF.

The gene calls are TRBV7-9 and TRBJ2-7; D call uncertain. V lost 4 bases and J lost 3, with 13 bases in between. This CDR3 is built from 14 residues. Germline V lookup: CDR1 SEHNR, CDR2 FQNEAQ (reference sequence). CDR3 sequence (DNA): TGTGCCAGCAGCTCCTCGAGACTCTACTACGAGCAGTACTTC. Its translation is CASSSSRLYYEQYF.

This rearrangement joins TRBV7-9 to TRBJ2-1; a possible D gene is TRBD1 (6 bases). V lost 4 bases, J lost 6 bases, and 13 bases lay in between. The CDR3 totals 14 residues. Germline lookup yields CDR1 SEHNR and CDR2 FQNEAQ (reference sequence). CDR3 DNA sequence: TGTGCCAGCAGCTCACGGGACACGAGCAATGAGCAGTTCTTC. Translated, it gives CASSSRDTSNEQFF.

In DNA, the CDR3 is TGTGCCAGCAGAACTACTTCGGAGACCCAGTACTTC. Its translation: CASRTTSETQYF. The genes are TRBV2 and TRBJ2-5; D gene unclear. Germline loops: CDR1 SNHLY, CDR2 FYNNEI. Trimming cost V 6 bases and J 5 bases, with 10 bases left between them. The CDR3 consists of 12 residues.

The chain uses TRBV27 and TRBJ2-1; either TRBD1 or TRBD2 may supply D (5 bases each). This CDR3 has 12 amino acids. Deletions cut 10 bases from V and 10 bases from J, with 17 bases between. Germline CDR1 MNHEY, CDR2 SMNVEV (reference sequence). CDR3 DNA sequence: TGTGCCACTATTTCCCGGGACGACGAGCAGTTCTTC. Translated: CATISRDDEQFF.

This clonotype was detected only once. An end of the junction differs from the germline gene, which may be a read error. CDR3 coding DNA: TGTGCCAGCAGCTTACAGGGAATTATGTACACCGGGGAGCCGTTTTTT. The encoded protein is CASSLQGIMYTGEPFF. V is TRBV27 and J is TRBJ2-2, with D perhaps TRBD1 (6 bases). The CDR3 length is 16 residues. Germline lookup yields CDR1 MNHEY and CDR2 SMNVEV (reference sequence).

This sequence joins TRBV7-9 and TRBJ2-7; 7 positions agree with TRBD2. This CDR3 comprises 14 residues. The germline gives CDR1 SEHNR, CDR2 FQNEAQ (reference sequence). With 5 bases clipped from V and 6 bases from J, the junction kept 10 bases outside the gene matches. CDR3 DNA: TGTGCCAGCAGCCCCGCGGCGGGAGAGCGCGAGCAGTACTTC. Its translation: CASSPAAGEREQYF.

The rearrangement joins TRBV3-1 to TRBJ2-5; 12 bases line up with TRBD2. Germline CDR1 LGHDT, CDR2 YNNKEL (reference sequence). CDR3 size: 16 residues. Trimming cost V 4 bases and J 4 bases; bases outside gene matches: 7. CDR3 protein: CASSLLAGGLIETQYF. The CDR3 nucleotides are TGTGCCAGCAGCCTACTAGCGGGAGGCTTGATAGAGACCCAGTACTTC.

The chain couples TRBV7-3 to TRBJ2-2; 9 nucleotides agree with TRBD1. After removal of 5 bases from V and 4 bases from J, the junction contained 11 bases not matched to a gene. The CDR3 runs to 17 residues. The germline gives CDR1 SGHTA, CDR2 FQGTGA. In nucleotides, the CDR3 is TGTGCCAGCAGCCTTTTGGAGGGACAGGGTAGCACCGGGGAGCTGTTTTTT. This encodes CASSLLEGQGSTGELFF. The full variable domain, with the rest looked up from reference TRBV7-3 and TRBJ2-2, is GAGVSQTPSNKVTEKGKYVELRCDPISGHTALYWYRQSLGQGPEFLIYFQGTGAADDSGLPNDRFFAVRPEGSVSTLKIQRTERGDSAVYLCASSLLEGQGSTGELFFGEGSRLTVL.

This rearrangement joins TRBV4-1 to TRBJ2-4, with 10 bases matching TRBD2. V was pared by 3 bases and J by 2 bases, with 25 bases of the junction left unmatched. Per the germline V gene, CDR1 is MGHRA and CDR2 is YSYEKL. This CDR3 spans 23 amino acids. The CDR3 nucleotides read TGCGCCAGCAGCCATCCAGTCGGGCTAGCGGGAGCCGAGGGGCCCGATACCAAAAACATTCAGTACTTC. It specifies CASSHPVGLAGAEGPDTKNIQYF.